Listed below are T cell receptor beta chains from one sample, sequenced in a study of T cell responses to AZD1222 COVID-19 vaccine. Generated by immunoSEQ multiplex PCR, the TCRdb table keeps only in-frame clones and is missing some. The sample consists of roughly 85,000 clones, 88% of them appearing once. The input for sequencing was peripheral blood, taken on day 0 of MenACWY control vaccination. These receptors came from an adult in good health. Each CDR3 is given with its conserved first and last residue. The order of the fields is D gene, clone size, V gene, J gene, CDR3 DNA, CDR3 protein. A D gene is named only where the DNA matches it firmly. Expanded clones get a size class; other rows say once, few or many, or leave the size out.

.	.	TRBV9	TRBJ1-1	TGTGCCAGCAGCGAATCCCCGGTCCTGGGACTCACTGAAGCTTTCTTT	CASSESPVLGLTEAFF
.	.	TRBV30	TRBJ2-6	TGTGCCTGGAGTGCGGGACACCGATCAAACTCTGGGGCCAACGTCCTGACTTTC	CAWSAGHRSNSGANVLTF
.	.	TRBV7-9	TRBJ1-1	TGTGCCAGCAGTCCCGCAGGAGGAAGAACGAACACTGAAGCTTTCTTT	CASSPAGGRTNTEAFF
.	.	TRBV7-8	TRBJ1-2	TGTGCCAGCAGCTCGGGGGGCAGTAAGGCTAACTATGGCTACACCTTC	CASSSGGSKANYGYTF
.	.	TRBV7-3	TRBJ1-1	TGTGCCAGCAGCTTTACGCGGGCCACTGAAGCTTTCTTT	CASSFTRATEAFF
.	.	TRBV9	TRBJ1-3	TGTGCCAGCAGTCAGGGGCTCCTGACGGCTGGAAACACCATATATTTT	CASSQGLLTAGNTIYF
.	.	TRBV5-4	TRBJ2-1	TGTGCCAGCAGTTTTACCGGGACGGTCAATGAGCAGTTCTTC	CASSFTGTVNEQFF
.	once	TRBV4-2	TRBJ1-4	TGTGCCAGCAGCCTCTTGTCGGGGGACTCAAATGAAAAACTGTTTTTT	CASSLLSGDSNEKLFF
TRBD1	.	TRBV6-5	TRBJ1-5	TGTGCCAGCAGTTCTGGACAGGATTATAGCAATCAGCCCCAGCATTTT	CASSSGQDYSNQPQHF
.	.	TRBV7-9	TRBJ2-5	TGTGCCAGCAGCCCTCGTACGGACGGGACCCAGTACTTC	CASSPRTDGTQYF
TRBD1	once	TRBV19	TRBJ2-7	TGTGCCAGTAGTATCGGGACAGCAGCGTTCTACGAGCAGTACTTC	CASSIGTAAFYEQYF
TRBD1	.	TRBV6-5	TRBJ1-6	TGTGCCAGCAGTTACTCGAGGGACAGCACTAATTCACCCCTCCACTTT	CASSYSRDSTNSPLHF
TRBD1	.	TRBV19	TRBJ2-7	TGTGCCAGTAGTATTGGACAGGTTTACCACTACGAGCAGTACTTC	CASSIGQVYHYEQYF
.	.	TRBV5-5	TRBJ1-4	TGTGCCAGCAGCTTGGCCGCAGGCGTTAATGAAAAACTGTTTTTT	CASSLAAGVNEKLFF
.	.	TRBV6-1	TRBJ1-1	TGTGCCAGCAGTGAACTCGGAGGCTCTCTGGCACTTGGGGCTGAAGCTTTCTTT	CASSELGGSLALGAEAFF